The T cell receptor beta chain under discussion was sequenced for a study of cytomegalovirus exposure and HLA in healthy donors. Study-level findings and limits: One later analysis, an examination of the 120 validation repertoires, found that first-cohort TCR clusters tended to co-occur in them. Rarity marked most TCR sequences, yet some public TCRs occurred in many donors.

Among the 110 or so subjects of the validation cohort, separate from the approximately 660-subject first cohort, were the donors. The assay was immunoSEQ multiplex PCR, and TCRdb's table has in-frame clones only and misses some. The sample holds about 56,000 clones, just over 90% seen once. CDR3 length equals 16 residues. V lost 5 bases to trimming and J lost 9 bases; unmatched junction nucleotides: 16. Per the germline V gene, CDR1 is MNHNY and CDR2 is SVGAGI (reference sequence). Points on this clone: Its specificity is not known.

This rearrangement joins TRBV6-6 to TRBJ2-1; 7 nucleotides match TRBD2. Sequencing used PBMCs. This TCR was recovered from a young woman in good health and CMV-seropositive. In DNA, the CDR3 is TGTGCCAGCAGTCCGAGCGGGGCCCCCATGGTCTTTGAGCAGTTCTTC. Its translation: CASSPSGAPMVFEQFF.